This T cell receptor (beta chain) was sequenced during a study of shared T cell receptors in the human thymus. This clone was recorded only once. The table came from immunoSEQ multiplex PCR; TCRdb's copy has only in-frame clones and leaves some out. The profile covers 550,000 to 800,000 clones, with approximately 83% appearing a single time and roughly 0.01% taken by the ten largest. These sequences were also reported in another study, on human thymus T cells. That source reports: Healthy Finnish infants undergoing corrective surgery for congenital heart defects were used as donors.

The sample consisted of thymocytes. The clonotype was recovered from a girl in the first two years of life with a congenital heart defect.

The CDR3 reads CASSEAQGNYGYTF. DNA of the CDR3: TGTGCCAGCAGTGAGGCACAGGGAAACTATGGCTACACCTTC. The chain links TRBV2 to TRBJ1-2; D may be TRBD1 (6 bases). Trimming took 3 bases from V and 2 from J, leaving 10 bases between them. This CDR3 has 14 amino acids. Germline V lookup: CDR1 SNHLY, CDR2 FYNNEI.